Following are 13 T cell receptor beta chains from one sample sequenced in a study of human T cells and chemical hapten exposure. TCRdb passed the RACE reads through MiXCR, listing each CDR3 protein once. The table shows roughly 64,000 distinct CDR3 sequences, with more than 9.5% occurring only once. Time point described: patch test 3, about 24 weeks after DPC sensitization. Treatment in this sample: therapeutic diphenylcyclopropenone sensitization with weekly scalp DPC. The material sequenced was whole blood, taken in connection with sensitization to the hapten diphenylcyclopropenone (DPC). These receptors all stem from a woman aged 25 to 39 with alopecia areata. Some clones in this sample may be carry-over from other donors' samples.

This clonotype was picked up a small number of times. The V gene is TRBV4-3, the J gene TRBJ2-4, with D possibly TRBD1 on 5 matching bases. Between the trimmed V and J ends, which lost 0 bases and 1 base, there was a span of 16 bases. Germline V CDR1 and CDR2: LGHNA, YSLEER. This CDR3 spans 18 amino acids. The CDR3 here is CASSQDPGRANAKNIQYF. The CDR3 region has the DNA TGCGCCAGCAGCCAAGATCCGGGCAGGGCCAATGCCAAAAACATTCAGTACTTC.

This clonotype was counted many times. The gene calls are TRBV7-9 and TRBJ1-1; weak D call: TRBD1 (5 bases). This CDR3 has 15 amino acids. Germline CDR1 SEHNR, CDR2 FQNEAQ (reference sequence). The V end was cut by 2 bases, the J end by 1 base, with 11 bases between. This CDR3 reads CASSLIARANTEAFF. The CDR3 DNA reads TGTGCCAGCAGCTTAATAGCCAGGGCGAACACTGAAGCTTTCTTT.

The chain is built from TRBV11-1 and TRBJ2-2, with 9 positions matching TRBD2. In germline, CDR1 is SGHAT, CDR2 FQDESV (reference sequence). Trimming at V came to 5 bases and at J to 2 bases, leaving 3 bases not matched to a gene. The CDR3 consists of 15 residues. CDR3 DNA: TGTGCCAGCAGCATCGGGACTAGCAACACCGGGGAGCTGTTTTTT. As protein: CASSIGTSNTGELFF.

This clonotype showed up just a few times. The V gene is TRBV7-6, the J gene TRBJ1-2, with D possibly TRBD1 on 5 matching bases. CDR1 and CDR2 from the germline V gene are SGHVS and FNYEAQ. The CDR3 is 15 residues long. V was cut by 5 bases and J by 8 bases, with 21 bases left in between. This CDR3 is CASSATRGTASGYTF. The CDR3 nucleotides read TGTGCCAGCAGCGCCACCCGAGGGACGGCTAGCGGCTACACCTTC.

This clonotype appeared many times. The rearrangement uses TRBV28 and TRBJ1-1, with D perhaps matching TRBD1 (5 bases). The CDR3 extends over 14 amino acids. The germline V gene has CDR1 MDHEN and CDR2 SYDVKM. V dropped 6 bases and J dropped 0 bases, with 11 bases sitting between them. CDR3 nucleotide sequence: TGTGCCAGCAGGCAGGGTCTCATGAACACTGAAGCTTTCTTT. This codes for CASRQGLMNTEAFF.

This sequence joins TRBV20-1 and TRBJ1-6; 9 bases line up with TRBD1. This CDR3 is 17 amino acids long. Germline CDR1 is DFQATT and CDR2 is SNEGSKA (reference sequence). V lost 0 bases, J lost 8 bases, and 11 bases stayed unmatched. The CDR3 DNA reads TGCAGTGCTAGAGATAGGCAGGGACAGGGAGCTTATTCACCCCTCCACTTT. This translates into CSARDRQGQGAYSPLHF.

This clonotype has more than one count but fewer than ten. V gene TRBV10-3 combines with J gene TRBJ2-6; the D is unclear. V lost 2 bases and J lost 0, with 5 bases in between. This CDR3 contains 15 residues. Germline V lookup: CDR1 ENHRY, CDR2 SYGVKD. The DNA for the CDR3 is TGTGCCATCAGTGAGACCCTCTCTGGGGCCAACGTCCTGACTTTC. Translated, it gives CAISETLSGANVLTF.

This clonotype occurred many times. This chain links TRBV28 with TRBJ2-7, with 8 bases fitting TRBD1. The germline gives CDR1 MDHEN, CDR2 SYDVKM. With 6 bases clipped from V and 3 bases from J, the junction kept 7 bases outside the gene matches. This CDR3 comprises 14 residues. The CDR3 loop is CASSLRGQIYEQYF. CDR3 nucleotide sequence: TGTGCCAGCAGCCTCAGGGGGCAGATCTACGAGCAGTACTTC. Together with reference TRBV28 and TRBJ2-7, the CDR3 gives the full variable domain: DVKVTQSSRYLVKRTGEKVFLECVQDMDHENMFWYRQDPGLGLRLIYFSYDVKMKEKGDIPEGYSVSREKKERFSLILESASTNQTSMYLCASSLRGQIYEQYFGPGTRLTVT.

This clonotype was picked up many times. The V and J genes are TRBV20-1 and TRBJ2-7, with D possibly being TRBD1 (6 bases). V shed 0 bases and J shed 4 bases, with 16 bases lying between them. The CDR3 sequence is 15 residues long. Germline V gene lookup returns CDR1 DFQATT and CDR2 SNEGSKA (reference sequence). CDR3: CSARDTRTVEYEQYF. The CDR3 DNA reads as TGCAGTGCTAGAGATACGAGGACAGTAGAATACGAGCAGTACTTC.

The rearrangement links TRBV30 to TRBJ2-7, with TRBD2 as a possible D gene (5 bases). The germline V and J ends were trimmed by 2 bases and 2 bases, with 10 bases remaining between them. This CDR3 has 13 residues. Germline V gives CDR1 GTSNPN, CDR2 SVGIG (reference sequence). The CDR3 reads CAWSPPGTYEQYF. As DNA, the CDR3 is TGTGCCTGGAGTCCGCCGGGAACCTACGAGCAGTACTTC.

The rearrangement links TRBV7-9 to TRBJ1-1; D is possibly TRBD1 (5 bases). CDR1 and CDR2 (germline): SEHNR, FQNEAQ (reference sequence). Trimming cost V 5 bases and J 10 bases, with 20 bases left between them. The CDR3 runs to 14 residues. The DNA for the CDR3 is TGTGCCAGCAGCCAAACGGGGGTCTATGGAGGAGCTTTCTTT. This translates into CASSQTGVYGGAFF.

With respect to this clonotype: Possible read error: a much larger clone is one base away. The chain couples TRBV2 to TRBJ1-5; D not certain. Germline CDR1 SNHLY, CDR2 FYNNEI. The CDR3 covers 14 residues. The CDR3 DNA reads TGTGTCAGCAGTACCAGACTGGGAGGTCAGCCCCAGCATTTT. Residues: CVSSTRLGGQPQHF.

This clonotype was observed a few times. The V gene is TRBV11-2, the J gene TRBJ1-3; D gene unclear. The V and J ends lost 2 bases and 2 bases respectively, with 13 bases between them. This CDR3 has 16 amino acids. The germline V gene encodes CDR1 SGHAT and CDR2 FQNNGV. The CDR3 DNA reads TGTGCCAGCAGCTTATTCCTCATGTCCACTGGAAACACCATATATTTT. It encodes CASSLFLMSTGNTIYF.